These T cell receptor beta chains were read from a single sample in a study of T cells in Graves' hyperthyroidism and ophthalmopathy. TCRdb reanalysed the multiplex PCR reads using MiXCR and keeps one entry per CDR3 protein. The top ten clones hold roughly 50% of a sample with about 210,000 distinct CDR3 sequences, roughly 17% of them seen once. The sequenced material came from blood. These receptors were collected from a man between 50 and 59 years old with Graves' hyperthyroidism. Both conserved end residues are part of each CDR3. Each record gives: clone size, CDR3 length, J gene, V gene, D gene, CDR3 protein, CDR3 DNA. The D gene is left open where the match is weak. The size field is filled for only some rows; it gives once, few, many or a size class.

clone_size: once; cdr3_length: 13; j_call: TRBJ2-7; v_call: TRBV20-1; d_call: -; cdr3_aa: CSAKDSLLYEQYF; cdr3_nt: TGCAGTGCTAAGGACAGCCTCCTCTACGAGCAGTACTTC
clone_size: once; cdr3_length: 15; j_call: TRBJ1-1; v_call: TRBV11-2; d_call: -; cdr3_aa: CASSSRSSENTEAFF; cdr3_nt: TGTGCCAGCAGCTCTCGCTCGAGTGAGAACACTGAAGCTTTCTTT
clone_size: few; cdr3_length: 13; j_call: TRBJ1-2; v_call: TRBV20-1; d_call: -; cdr3_aa: CSATGAANYGYTF; cdr3_nt: TGCAGTGCTACGGGAGCAGCTAACTATGGCTACACCTTC
clone_size: -; cdr3_length: 13; j_call: TRBJ2-1; v_call: TRBV6-1; d_call: -; cdr3_aa: CASSDFRYNEQFF; cdr3_nt: TGTGCCAGCAGTGATTTCCGGTACAATGAGCAGTTCTTC
clone_size: few; cdr3_length: 14; j_call: TRBJ2-7; v_call: TRBV7-6; d_call: -; cdr3_aa: CASSLDGPWYEQYF; cdr3_nt: TGTGCCAGCAGCTTAGACGGGCCTTGGTACGAGCAGTACTTC
clone_size: -; cdr3_length: 17; j_call: TRBJ2-1; v_call: TRBV9; d_call: TRBD2; cdr3_aa: CASSVAWLAGEYNEQFF; cdr3_nt: TGTGCCAGCAGCGTAGCCTGGCTAGCGGGAGAATACAATGAGCAGTTCTTC
clone_size: many; cdr3_length: 14; j_call: TRBJ2-3; v_call: TRBV5-1; d_call: -; cdr3_aa: CASSSGPAADTQYF; cdr3_nt: TGCGCCAGCAGCTCCGGACCCGCGGCAGATACGCAGTATTTT
clone_size: many; cdr3_length: 19; j_call: TRBJ2-1; v_call: TRBV11-1; d_call: TRBD2; cdr3_aa: CASSNQVGLAGGMYNEQFF; cdr3_nt: TGTGCCAGCAGCAACCAAGTGGGACTAGCGGGAGGGATGTACAATGAGCAGTTCTTC
clone_size: many; cdr3_length: 23; j_call: TRBJ1-5; v_call: TRBV6-2/TRBV6-3; d_call: -; cdr3_aa: CASSYLDGRSRNDTGNSNQPQHF; cdr3_nt: TGTGCCAGCAGTTATTTAGATGGGCGTAGTAGAAATGACACCGGGAATAGCAATCAGCCCCAGCATTTT
clone_size: many; cdr3_length: 13; j_call: TRBJ2-7; v_call: TRBV29-1; d_call: -; cdr3_aa: CSGRTARTGEQYF; cdr3_nt: TGCAGCGGACGGACAGCGAGAACGGGTGAGCAGTACTTC
clone_size: few; cdr3_length: 13; j_call: TRBJ1-1; v_call: TRBV19; d_call: -; cdr3_aa: CASSIGANTEAFF; cdr3_nt: TGTGCCAGTAGTATTGGGGCGAACACTGAAGCTTTCTTT
clone_size: many; cdr3_length: 13; j_call: TRBJ1-2; v_call: TRBV11-2; d_call: -; cdr3_aa: CASRRDVNYGYTF; cdr3_nt: TGTGCCAGCAGACGGGACGTTAACTATGGCTACACCTTC
clone_size: -; cdr3_length: 16; j_call: TRBJ2-3; v_call: TRBV5-1; d_call: -; cdr3_aa: CASSLGEATATDTQYF; cdr3_nt: TGCGCCAGCAGCTTGGGTGAAGCCACAGCGACAGATACGCAGTATTTT
clone_size: many; cdr3_length: 14; j_call: TRBJ2-7; v_call: TRBV7-9; d_call: -; cdr3_aa: CASSLGTVSYEQYF; cdr3_nt: TGTGCCAGCAGCTTGGGGACTGTCTCCTACGAGCAGTACTTC
clone_size: many; cdr3_length: 14; j_call: TRBJ1-1; v_call: TRBV6-1; d_call: -; cdr3_aa: CASSKQGWDTEAFF; cdr3_nt: TGTGCCAGCAGTAAACAGGGTTGGGACACTGAAGCTTTCTTT
clone_size: many; cdr3_length: 18; j_call: TRBJ2-7; v_call: TRBV11-2; d_call: TRBD2; cdr3_aa: CASSLATSGAPLSYEQYF; cdr3_nt: TGTGCCAGCAGCTTAGCGACTAGCGGGGCTCCTCTTTCCTACGAGCAGTACTTC
clone_size: few; cdr3_length: 14; j_call: TRBJ2-7; v_call: TRBV20-1; d_call: -; cdr3_aa: CSAPPPGISYEQYF; cdr3_nt: TGCAGTGCTCCTCCGCCGGGAATCTCCTACGAGCAGTACTTC
clone_size: -; cdr3_length: 16; j_call: TRBJ2-1; v_call: TRBV11-3; d_call: TRBD2; cdr3_aa: CASSLTSGRAMNEQFF; cdr3_nt: TGTGCCAGCAGTCTCACTAGCGGGAGGGCCATGAATGAGCAGTTCTTC
clone_size: many; cdr3_length: 14; j_call: TRBJ2-1; v_call: TRBV6-1; d_call: TRBD2; cdr3_aa: CASRAAGVKNEQFF; cdr3_nt: TGTGCCAGCAGGGCAGCGGGAGTAAAAAATGAGCAGTTCTTC
clone_size: many; cdr3_length: 14; j_call: TRBJ2-3; v_call: TRBV5-1; d_call: -; cdr3_aa: CASSIQTGTDTQYF; cdr3_nt: TGCGCCAGCAGCATCCAGACAGGCACAGATACGCAGTATTTT
clone_size: many; cdr3_length: 17; j_call: TRBJ2-7; v_call: TRBV7-9; d_call: -; cdr3_aa: CASSLPLPGHGSYEQYF; cdr3_nt: TGTGCCAGCAGCTTACCTTTACCGGGACATGGGTCGTACGAGCAGTACTTC
clone_size: once; cdr3_length: 15; j_call: TRBJ2-5; v_call: TRBV7-9; d_call: -; cdr3_aa: CASSLYRGREETQYF; cdr3_nt: TGTGCCAGCAGCTTATACAGGGGGAGGGAGGAGACCCAGTACTTC
clone_size: -; cdr3_length: 16; j_call: TRBJ1-2; v_call: TRBV7-8; d_call: TRBD1; cdr3_aa: CASSLPRTGGNYGYTF; cdr3_nt: TGTGCCAGCAGCTTACCCCGGACAGGGGGAAACTATGGCTACACCTTC
clone_size: few; cdr3_length: 13; j_call: TRBJ2-2; v_call: TRBV27; d_call: -; cdr3_aa: CASSFGGTGELFF; cdr3_nt: TGTGCCAGCAGTTTTGGGGGGACCGGGGAGCTGTTTTTT
clone_size: few; cdr3_length: 15; j_call: TRBJ2-1; v_call: TRBV4-3; d_call: TRBD2; cdr3_aa: CASSQGLAGNNEQFF; cdr3_nt: TGCGCCAGCAGCCAAGGCCTAGCGGGGAACAATGAGCAGTTCTTC
clone_size: -; cdr3_length: 16; j_call: TRBJ2-7; v_call: TRBV7-9; d_call: TRBD2; cdr3_aa: CASSPPSGRASAEQYF; cdr3_nt: TGTGCCAGCAGCCCACCTAGCGGGAGGGCTTCAGCCGAGCAGTACTTC
clone_size: -; cdr3_length: 13; j_call: TRBJ2-2; v_call: TRBV7-3; d_call: TRBD1; cdr3_aa: CASSITGTGRLFF; cdr3_nt: TGTGCCAGCAGCATAACAGGGACAGGGAGGTTGTTTTTT
clone_size: -; cdr3_length: 13; j_call: TRBJ1-1; v_call: TRBV4-2; d_call: -; cdr3_aa: CASSQEWGREAFF; cdr3_nt: TGTGCCAGCAGCCAAGAGTGGGGGCGTGAAGCTTTCTTT
clone_size: many; cdr3_length: 15; j_call: TRBJ2-7; v_call: TRBV6-1; d_call: -; cdr3_aa: CASSYSSRGLSEQYF; cdr3_nt: TGTGCCAGCAGTTACAGCTCGCGAGGGTTATCCGAGCAGTACTTC
clone_size: -; cdr3_length: 13; j_call: TRBJ2-5; v_call: TRBV28; d_call: TRBD1; cdr3_aa: CASSWDRVETQYF; cdr3_nt: TGTGCCAGCAGTTGGGACAGGGTTGAGACCCAGTACTTC
clone_size: -; cdr3_length: 17; j_call: TRBJ1-5; v_call: TRBV6-1; d_call: TRBD1; cdr3_aa: CASRVPGQGVSNQPQHF; cdr3_nt: TGTGCCAGCAGAGTCCCGGGACAGGGGGTTAGCAATCAGCCCCAGCATTTT
clone_size: -; cdr3_length: 15; j_call: TRBJ1-2; v_call: TRBV6-1; d_call: -; cdr3_aa: CASSEEGRGGYGYTF; cdr3_nt: TGTGCCAGCAGTGAAGAGGGCAGGGGAGGGTATGGCTACACCTTC
clone_size: -; cdr3_length: 15; j_call: TRBJ2-1; v_call: TRBV24-1; d_call: -; cdr3_aa: CATSALGPSGGEQFF; cdr3_nt: TGTGCCACCAGTGCTCTGGGACCGTCCGGGGGTGAGCAGTTCTTC
clone_size: -; cdr3_length: 17; j_call: TRBJ2-1; v_call: TRBV14; d_call: TRBD2; cdr3_aa: CASSQGGSGLVENEQFF; cdr3_nt: TGTGCCAGCAGCCAAGGAGGGTCGGGACTAGTAGAGAATGAGCAGTTCTTC
clone_size: -; cdr3_length: 13; j_call: TRBJ2-1; v_call: TRBV7-9; d_call: TRBD1; cdr3_aa: CASSVGQGRSPFF; cdr3_nt: TGTGCCAGCAGCGTTGGACAGGGTCGTTCTCCGTTCTTC
clone_size: many; cdr3_length: 16; j_call: TRBJ2-3; v_call: TRBV7-2; d_call: TRBD1; cdr3_aa: CASSLEGQGGTDTQYF; cdr3_nt: TGTGCCAGCAGCTTAGAGGGGCAGGGGGGCACAGATACGCAGTATTTT
clone_size: many; cdr3_length: 17; j_call: TRBJ2-1; v_call: TRBV28; d_call: TRBD2; cdr3_aa: CASRGSSGHTSYNEQFF; cdr3_nt: TGTGCCAGCAGGGGATCTAGCGGGCACACCTCCTACAATGAGCAGTTCTTC
clone_size: many; cdr3_length: 13; j_call: TRBJ1-5; v_call: TRBV20-1; d_call: -; cdr3_aa: CSARETGLQPQHF; cdr3_nt: TGCAGTGCTAGAGAGACGGGATTACAGCCCCAGCATTTT
clone_size: -; cdr3_length: 15; j_call: TRBJ2-1; v_call: TRBV6-5; d_call: TRBD2; cdr3_aa: CASSYRREAYNEQFF; cdr3_nt: TGTGCCAGCAGTTACCGGCGGGAGGCATACAATGAGCAGTTCTTC
clone_size: few; cdr3_length: 14; j_call: TRBJ2-3; v_call: TRBV6-2/TRBV6-3; d_call: -; cdr3_aa: CASGSPSVADTQYF; cdr3_nt: TGTGCCAGCGGAAGCCCTAGCGTGGCAGATACGCAGTATTTT
clone_size: many; cdr3_length: 14; j_call: TRBJ2-1; v_call: TRBV27; d_call: TRBD2; cdr3_aa: CASSSGSLYNEQFF; cdr3_nt: TGTGCCAGCAGCAGCGGGAGTCTCTACAATGAGCAGTTCTTC
clone_size: -; cdr3_length: 15; j_call: TRBJ2-2; v_call: TRBV7-8; d_call: TRBD1; cdr3_aa: CASRKDRMNTGELFF; cdr3_nt: TGTGCCAGCAGGAAGGACAGGATGAACACCGGGGAGCTGTTTTTT
clone_size: many; cdr3_length: 18; j_call: TRBJ2-5; v_call: TRBV2; d_call: TRBD1; cdr3_aa: CASRRYVTGGAGKETQYF; cdr3_nt: TGTGCCAGCCGGCGGTATGTGACAGGGGGCGCCGGAAAAGAGACCCAGTACTTC
clone_size: -; cdr3_length: 16; j_call: TRBJ2-1; v_call: TRBV11-1; d_call: TRBD2; cdr3_aa: CASSLVRDYLNNEQFF; cdr3_nt: TGTGCCAGCAGCTTAGTTCGGGACTACCTTAACAATGAGCAGTTCTTC
clone_size: -; cdr3_length: 15; j_call: TRBJ1-5; v_call: TRBV24-1; d_call: TRBD1; cdr3_aa: CATSDPRGGNQPQHF; cdr3_nt: TGTGCCACCAGTGATCCCAGGGGGGGCAATCAGCCCCAGCATTTT
clone_size: -; cdr3_length: 11; j_call: TRBJ2-3; v_call: TRBV29-1; d_call: -; cdr3_aa: CSRRQTDTQYF; cdr3_nt: TGCAGCCGTAGACAGACAGATACGCAGTATTTT